These 16 T cell receptor beta chains were sequenced from one sample in a study of response to subunit inactivated influenza vaccine. TCRdb called the RT-PCR reads again in MiXCR, with one record for every CDR3 protein. The sample includes roughly 570,000 distinct CDR3 sequences, 10% to 15% of them seen just once. Source: PBMCs from blood, taken about 40 days after vaccination. The receptors shown here come from a man between 50 and 59 years old who received an inactivated influenza vaccine.

Only a few counts were recorded for this clonotype. The chain employs TRBV20-1 and TRBJ2-3; the match to TRBD2 covers 8 bases. CDR3 length equals 15 residues. V was pared by 3 bases and J by 0 bases, with 5 bases of the junction left unmatched. Looked up from germline, CDR1 is DFQATT and CDR2 is SNEGSKA (reference sequence). The CDR3 region has the DNA TGCAGTGCTAGCGGGGGGGGGATAAGCACAGATACGCAGTATTTT. It translates to CSASGGGISTDTQYF.

The rearrangement joins TRBV5-1 to TRBJ2-2; 9 bases fit TRBD2. CDR1 and CDR2 from the germline V gene are SGHRS and YFSETQ. The V segment lost 2 bases and the J segment 4 bases; nucleotides outside the gene matches: 6. The CDR3 is made up of 16 amino acids. The CDR3 region is CASSLSSGGLTGELFF. CDR3 nucleotide sequence: TGCGCCAGCAGCTTAAGTAGCGGGGGACTCACCGGGGAGCTGTTTTTT.

The V and J genes are TRBV6-2 or TRBV6-3 and TRBJ1-2, with D possibly TRBD1 on 6 matching bases. The V and J ends lost 7 bases and 6 bases respectively, with 15 bases between them. CDR1 is MNHEY and CDR2 is SVGEGT in the germline V gene. This CDR3 is 13 amino acids long. CDR3 in DNA: TGTGCCAGCACTGCCCGACAGGACCATGGCTACACCTTC. It is translated as CASTARQDHGYTF.

This clonotype appeared a few times. The gene calls are TRBV7-3 and TRBJ2-3; 7 positions match TRBD2. V lost 5 bases to trimming and J lost 2 bases; unmatched junction nucleotides: 7. The CDR3 spans 15 residues. Germline V gene data show CDR1 as SGHTA and CDR2 as FQGTGA. CDR3 in amino acids: CASSQAGIHTDTQYF. The DNA for the CDR3 is TGTGCCAGCAGCCAAGCGGGAATCCACACAGATACGCAGTATTTT.

This clonotype was found many times. V usage is TRBV18 and J usage is TRBJ2-5, with 8 positions matching TRBD2. V lost 4 bases to trimming and J lost 4 bases; unmatched junction nucleotides: 2. CDR1 is KGHSH and CDR2 is LQKENI in the germline V gene. There are 13 residues in the CDR3. The CDR3 nucleotides read TGTGCCAGCTCACTACGGGAGGGAGAGACCCAGTACTTC. Residues: CASSLREGETQYF.

Many counts were recorded for this clonotype. The CDR3 sequence is CASSYGSNQPQHF. CDR3 in DNA: TGTGCCAGCAGTTACGGGAGCAATCAGCCCCAGCATTTT. V and J are TRBV6-5 and TRBJ1-5; D is unclear. V shed 2 bases and J shed 1 base, with 3 bases lying between them. CDR3 length: 13 residues. CDR1 and CDR2 (germline): MNHEY, SVGAGI.

The rearrangement uses TRBV20-1 and TRBJ2-3; 8 bases line up with TRBD1. This CDR3 is 15 amino acids long. Looked up from germline, CDR1 is DFQATT and CDR2 is SNEGSKA (reference sequence). Germline trimming cut 4 bases from V and 6 bases from J; bases unmatched to any gene: 12. CDR3 sequence (DNA): TGCAGTGCTATCGCCCCCGGGACAGGCCCCGATACGCAGTATTTT. Translated: CSAIAPGTGPDTQYF.

The gene calls are TRBV10-3 and TRBJ1-2, with D perhaps TRBD1 (5 bases). Germline CDR1 is ENHRY and CDR2 is SYGVKD. The CDR3 runs 13 residues. Trimming took off 4 bases at V and 6 bases at J, with 12 bases between the two ends. The CDR3 spells CAISGERGDGYTF. CDR3 nucleotide sequence: TGTGCCATCAGTGGGGAGAGGGGCGATGGCTACACCTTC.

This sequence joins TRBV4-2 and TRBJ2-1; 12 nucleotides line up with TRBD1. Germline V CDR1 and CDR2: LGHNA, YNFKEQ. V was pared by 0 bases and J by 6 bases, with 15 bases of the junction left unmatched. The CDR3 covers 20 residues. The CDR3 DNA reads TGTGCCAGCAGCCAAGAAAAGATATCCCCCGGGACAGGGGGCCTCAATGAGCAGTTCTTC. Translating it yields CASSQEKISPGTGGLNEQFF.

This clonotype was seen many times. V and J are TRBV10-3 and TRBJ2-1, with 8 bases lining up with TRBD2. Germline values: CDR1 ENHRY, CDR2 SYGVKD. The CDR3 contains 16 residues. V shed 0 bases and J 9 bases; nucleotides not matched to a gene: 10. The CDR3 DNA reads TGTGCCATCAGTGAGTCGCCCAGCGGGAGTGGAACTGAGCAGTTCTTC. Its protein product is CAISESPSGSGTEQFF.

This clonotype was found a few times. This chain links TRBV6-2 or TRBV6-3 with TRBJ2-3, with TRBD2 as a possible D gene (5 bases). V lost 2 bases, J lost 8 bases, and 23 bases lay in between. The CDR3 is 17 residues long. Germline CDR1 MNHEY, CDR2 SVGEGT. CDR3 DNA: TGTGCCAGCAGTTACCTCGTTCTGAGGGAGTCACTGACTACGCAGTATTTT. It codes for CASSYLVLRESLTTQYF.

The sample holds a few counts of this clonotype. The V call is TRBV11-2, the J call TRBJ2-3; 7 bases align to TRBD1. J was trimmed by 2 bases and V by 6 bases; bases with no gene match: 8. The germline CDR1 and CDR2 sequences are SGHAT and FQNNGV. This CDR3 is 15 amino acids long. The CDR3 is CASRSDRAPTDTQYF. CDR3 coding DNA: TGTGCCAGCAGGTCAGACAGGGCCCCCACAGATACGCAGTATTTT.

J is TRBJ2-5 and V is TRBV5-1, with a possible D match to TRBD2 (5 bases). Per germline, CDR1 SGHRS and CDR2 YFSETQ. The CDR3 loop spans 13 amino acids. V lost 2 bases to trimming and J lost 5 bases, with 10 bases between them. CDR3 amino acids: CASSFGSRETQYF. In DNA form, the CDR3 reads TGCGCCAGCAGCTTTGGGAGCCGGGAGACCCAGTACTTC. The full variable domain, with the rest looked up from reference TRBV5-1 and TRBJ2-5, is KAGVTQTPRYLIKTRGQQVTLSCSPISGHRSVSWYQQTPGQGLQFLFEYFSETQRNKGNFPGRFSGRQFSNSRSEMNVSTLELGDSALYLCASSFGSRETQYFGPGTRLLVL.

This clonotype occurred a few times. The CDR3: CSALGLAATDTQYF. CDR3 coding DNA: TGCAGTGCCCTGGGACTAGCGGCAACAGATACGCAGTATTTT. V is TRBV20-1 and J is TRBJ2-3, with 11 bases that match TRBD2. V shed 6 bases, J shed 3 bases, and the junction held 5 bases outside the gene matches. The CDR3 length is 14 residues. The germline V gene has CDR1 DFQATT and CDR2 SNEGSKA (reference sequence).

This clonotype was counted only a few times. The V call is TRBV20-1, the J call TRBJ2-2; D may be TRBD2 (6 bases). Germline CDR1 reads DFQATT; CDR2 reads SNEGSKA (reference sequence). This CDR3 is built from 13 residues. V was trimmed by 2 bases and J by 4 bases, leaving 8 bases between them. CDR3 nucleotides: TGCAGTGCTAGAACGGGAGTCACCGGGGAGCTGTTTTTT. Translation: CSARTGVTGELFF.

The rearrangement uses TRBV4-1 and TRBJ2-5, with 8 positions matching TRBD1. The CDR3 is made up of 13 amino acids. Trimming took 4 bases from V and 3 from J; bases not matched to a gene: 1. Looked up from germline, CDR1 is MGHRA and CDR2 is YSYEKL. The DNA for the CDR3 is TGCGCCAGCAGCCCGGACAGGGAAGAGACCCAGTACTTC. Its translation is CASSPDREETQYF.